This TCR beta chain was sequenced in a study of blood T cell repertoires in COVID-19. Study-level background: From the United States, Italy and Spain came samples of acute and convalescent COVID-19.

The cohort comprised adults aged about 18 to 89 years residing in approximately 25 US areas. Using immunoSEQ multiplex PCR, the repertoire was profiled, and TCRdb retains in-frame clones only, with some absent. The data contain some 300,000 clones, under 90% of them seen just once; the ten biggest clones take up 4% to 5%. The sample comprised PBMCs or T cells enriched from blood (not recorded which). The TCR comes from a man aged 30 to 39 who had recovered from COVID-19.

The CDR3 DNA reads as TGTGCCAGCAGCTTAGAGGGGCAATACAATGAGCAGTTCTTC. Residues: CASSLEGQYNEQFF. The chain has TRBV7-9 and TRBJ2-1; possibly TRBD1 for D (5 bases). The CDR3 has 14 amino acids. Between the trimmed V and J ends, which lost 1 base and 4 bases, there was a span of 8 bases. CDR1 is SEHNR, CDR2 FQNEAQ, per germline (reference sequence).